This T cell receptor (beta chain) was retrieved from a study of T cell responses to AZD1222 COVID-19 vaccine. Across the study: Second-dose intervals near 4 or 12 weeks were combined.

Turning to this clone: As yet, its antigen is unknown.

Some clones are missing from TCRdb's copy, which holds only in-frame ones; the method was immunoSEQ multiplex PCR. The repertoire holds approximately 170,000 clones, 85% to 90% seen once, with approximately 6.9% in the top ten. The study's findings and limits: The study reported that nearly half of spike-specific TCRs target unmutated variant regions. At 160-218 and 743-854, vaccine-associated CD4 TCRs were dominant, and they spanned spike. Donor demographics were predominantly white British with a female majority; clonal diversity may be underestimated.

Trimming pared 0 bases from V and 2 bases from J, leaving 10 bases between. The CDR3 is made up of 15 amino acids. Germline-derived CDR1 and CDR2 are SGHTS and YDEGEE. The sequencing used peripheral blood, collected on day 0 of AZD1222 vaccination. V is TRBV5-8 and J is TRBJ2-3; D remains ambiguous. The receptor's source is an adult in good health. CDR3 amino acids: CASSLVMGNTDTQYF. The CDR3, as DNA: TGTGCCAGCAGCTTGGTTATGGGGAACACAGATACGCAGTATTTT.